The present entry profiles one TCR beta chain with its context. These data originate in a study of blood T cell repertoires in COVID-19. Study background: From the United States, Italy and Spain came samples of acute and convalescent COVID-19.

Profiled with immunoSEQ multiplex PCR; TCRdb holds only in-frame clones, not every one. The table lists under 200,000 clones, roughly 72% of them singletons. The length of the CDR3 is 17 residues. The J segment lost 5 bases and the V segment lost 0 bases, leaving 9 bases of the junction unmatched. Germline assignment: CDR1 MNHEY and CDR2 SVGEGT. The sequenced material came from peripheral blood. V usage is TRBV6-2 or TRBV6-3 and J usage is TRBJ2-3, with TRBD2 matching 9 bases. The clonotype comes from a woman of 80 years or more with acute or convalescent COVID-19. The CDR3 loop reads CASSYSNGAGGGDTQYF. The CDR3 coding sequence is TGTGCCAGCAGTTACTCGAATGGAGCGGGGGGAGGAGATACGCAGTATTTT.